This TCR beta chain was found in a study of identical twins. General observations from the study: Fewer insertions were carried by abundant cord blood beta clonotypes, but none was seen in memory repertoires.

TCRdb reanalysed the 5' RACE reads using MiXCR and keeps one entry per CDR3 protein. The sample carries 500,000 to 700,000 distinct CDR3 sequences, 7.1% recorded once. A few counts support this clonotype. Its antigen remains unknown. This CDR3 comprises 15 residues. V shed 4 bases and J 9 bases; nucleotides not matched to a gene: 8. Germline assignment: CDR1 MNHEY and CDR2 SVGAGI. A further study also used this sample, focusing on yellow fever vaccine responses in identical twins.

The J gene is TRBJ1-6, the V gene TRBV6-5; the match to TRBD1 covers 8 bases. The TCR comes from a woman aged 18-35 years in good health. The material sequenced was PBMCs. The CDR3 DNA reads as TGTGCCAGCAGTTCCCCCGACAGGGGAATTTCACCCCTCCACTTT. Protein product: CASSSPDRGISPLHF.